The 19 T cell receptor beta chains listed next were all sequenced from one sample in a study of blood T cell repertoires in COVID-19. Assay: immunoSEQ multiplex PCR; the TCRdb copy retains only in-frame clones and omits some. The sample consists of 120,000 to 150,000 clones, approximately 89% of them appearing once. Specimen: peripheral blood. The receptor set was obtained from a man aged 55-75 years with active or convalescent COVID-19.

The sample holds a few counts of this clone. J is TRBJ2-1 and V is TRBV7-8, with TRBD1 matching over 7 bases. Germline CDR1 is SGHVS and CDR2 is FQNEAQ. There are 13 residues in the CDR3. V was clipped by 5 bases and J by 4 bases; unmatched bases: 2. In DNA form, the CDR3 reads TGTGCCAGCAGCGCCAGGGGGTACAATGAGCAGTTCTTC. It codes for CASSARGYNEQFF. The whole variable domain, filled in from reference TRBV7-8 and TRBJ2-1, reads GAGVSQSPRYKVAKRGQDVALRCDPISGHVSLFWYQQALGQGPEFLTYFQNEAQLDKSGLPSDRFFAERPEGSVSTLKIQRTQQEDSAVYLCASSARGYNEQFFGPGTRLTVL.

The chain combines TRBV3-1 (or the pseudogene TRBV3-2) with TRBJ2-5, with D maybe TRBD2 (6 bases). V gave up 1 base and J gave up 9 bases, with 6 bases separating them. The CDR3 loop spans 11 amino acids. Germline-derived CDR1 and CDR2 are LGHDT and YNNKEL (reference sequence). CDR3 bases: TGTGCCAGCAGCCAAGGGGGGGCCCAGTACTTC. As protein: CASSQGGAQYF.

The gene calls are TRBV3-1 (or the pseudogene TRBV3-2) and TRBJ1-1; D might be TRBD1 (5 bases). Germline V gene lookup returns CDR1 LGHDT and CDR2 YNNKEL (reference sequence). Trimming stripped 4 bases from V and 5 bases from J, with 14 bases between. The CDR3 contains 14 residues. The CDR3 spells CASSPPGGGTEAFF. CDR3 DNA sequence: TGTGCCAGCAGCCCTCCCGGGGGGGGAACTGAAGCTTTCTTT.

The rearrangement joins TRBV5-1 to TRBJ1-2; TRBD1 agrees at 10 bases. J gave up 4 bases and V 4 bases, and 13 bases lay outside the gene matches. The CDR3 length is 17 residues. From germline, CDR1 is SGHRS and CDR2 YFSETQ. The CDR3 DNA sequence: TGCGCCAGCAGCCAAACCCACCGACAGGGGGCAAGCTATGGCTACACCTTC. Translation: CASSQTHRQGASYGYTF.

This sequence joins TRBV27 and TRBJ2-5; 8 positions agree with TRBD1. Germline assignment: CDR1 MNHEY and CDR2 SMNVEV (reference sequence). Germline trimming cut 5 bases from V and 4 bases from J; bases unmatched to any gene: 9. CDR3 length equals 15 residues. CDR3 nucleotide sequence: TGTGCCAGCAGTCCCCGGGACAGGCCCTTAGAGACCCAGTACTTC. As protein: CASSPRDRPLETQYF.

The chain carries TRBV27 and TRBJ1-4, with 8 positions matching TRBD1. After removal of 4 bases from V and 8 bases from J, the junction contained 6 bases not matched to a gene. The CDR3 covers 14 residues. Germline V CDR1 and CDR2: MNHEY, SMNVEV (reference sequence). This CDR3 reads CASSSDRGGEKLFF. The CDR3 coding sequence is TGTGCCAGCAGTTCCGACAGGGGAGGGGAAAAACTGTTTTTT.

This clone came up a few times. The V and J genes are TRBV10-3 and TRBJ2-1, with 10 bases that match TRBD2. The CDR3 consists of 15 residues. Germline loops: CDR1 ENHRY, CDR2 SYGVKD. Trimming removed 7 bases from V and 8 bases from J; junction bases left unmatched: 11. CDR3 residues: CAIMTAGGRSDEQFF. CDR3 coding DNA: TGTGCCATCATGACAGCGGGAGGGCGCAGCGATGAGCAGTTCTTC.

The rearrangement joins TRBV6-6 to TRBJ2-1, with D uncertain. Trimming shortened V by 2 bases and J by 7 bases, and 6 bases separated the two germline ends. CDR3 length equals 12 residues. Germline V CDR1 and CDR2: MNHNY, SVGAGI (reference sequence). DNA of the CDR3: TGTGCCAGCAGTTACCCCCAGAATGAGCAGTTCTTC. Translated: CASSYPQNEQFF.

The chain recombines TRBV11-2 with TRBJ2-3, with D possibly being TRBD1 (6 bases). CDR3 length equals 17 residues. Per germline, CDR1 SGHAT and CDR2 FQNNGV. The V gene lost 5 bases and the J gene lost 4 bases, with 22 bases spanning the gap. The CDR3 loop reads CASSPRQARGSSDTQYF. In nucleotides, the CDR3 is TGTGCCAGCAGCCCCCGACAGGCCAGGGGAAGTTCAGATACGCAGTATTTT. The variable domain in full, completed from reference TRBV11-2 and TRBJ2-3, reads EAGVAQSPRYKIIEKRQSVAFWCNPISGHATLYWYQQILGQGPKLLIQFQNNGVVDDSQLPKDRFSAERLKGVDSTLKIQPAKLEDSAVYLCASSPRQARGSSDTQYFGPGTRLTVL.

The chain carries TRBV29-1 and TRBJ2-7, with 9 bases lining up with TRBD1. CDR1 SQVTM and CDR2 ANQGSEA come from the germline V gene. With V trimmed by 6 bases and J by 4 bases, 7 bases remained unmatched. This CDR3 has 13 residues. The CDR3 loop reads CSVTGTGKYEQYF. The CDR3 DNA reads TGCAGCGTCACCGGGACAGGGAAATACGAGCAGTACTTC.

The chain is built from TRBV27 and TRBJ2-2; TRBD1 aligns across 7 bases. The germline CDR1 and CDR2 sequences are MNHEY and SMNVEV (reference sequence). Trimming at V came to 7 bases and at J to 2 bases, leaving 10 bases not matched to a gene. The CDR3 has 16 residues. The CDR3 loop reads CASTSNRGINTGELFF. CDR3 in DNA: TGTGCCAGCACCTCTAACAGGGGAATTAACACCGGGGAGCTGTTTTTT.

This rearrangement joins TRBV28 to TRBJ1-1; the D gene is possibly TRBD1 (5 bases). Germline lookup yields CDR1 MDHEN and CDR2 SYDVKM. The CDR3 runs to 13 residues. Trimming took 6 bases from V and 5 from J, leaving 13 bases between them. The CDR3 DNA reads as TGTGCCAGCAGGGCAGGGCATATAACTGAAGCTTTCTTT. As protein: CASRAGHITEAFF.

The rearrangement links TRBV27 to TRBJ2-7; 11 bases fit TRBD2. Germline CDR1 and CDR2: MNHEY and SMNVEV (reference sequence). The V and J ends lost 4 bases and 0 bases, in that order; junction bases with no gene match: 5. The CDR3 runs 16 residues. The CDR3 bases are TGTGCCAGCAGTTCGGGACTAGCGGTAAGCTCCTACGAGCAGTACTTC. The encoded protein is CASSSGLAVSSYEQYF.

The J gene is TRBJ2-3, the V gene TRBV27; 7 bases are shared with TRBD2. After removal of 0 bases from V and 11 bases from J, the junction contained 11 bases not matched to a gene. The germline V gene encodes CDR1 MNHEY and CDR2 SMNVEV (reference sequence). The CDR3 consists of 15 residues. CDR3 nucleotides: TGTGCCAGCAGTTTATCGAACGTCATCGGGAGGATGCAGTATTTT. Its protein is CASSLSNVIGRMQYF.

V gene TRBV24-1 combines with J gene TRBJ1-1; D is undetermined. There are 13 residues in the CDR3. CDR1 is KGHDR, CDR2 SFDVKD, per germline. V gave up 3 bases and J gave up 0 bases, with 4 bases separating them. The CDR3: CATSDPLNTEAFF. The CDR3, as DNA: TGTGCCACCAGTGATCCCTTGAACACTGAAGCTTTCTTT.

J is TRBJ2-7 and V is TRBV27, with D possibly matching TRBD2 (6 bases). Trimming removed 6 bases from V and 2 bases from J, with 14 bases in between. CDR3 length: 14 residues. Germline V gives CDR1 MNHEY, CDR2 SMNVEV (reference sequence). The CDR3 DNA reads as TGTGCCAGCAGATCAGGGACGGGGGCCTACGAGCAGTACTTC. It specifies CASRSGTGAYEQYF.

The J gene is TRBJ1-5, the V gene TRBV12-3 or TRBV12-4, with a possible D match to TRBD1 (5 bases). Trimming pared 6 bases from V and 5 bases from J, leaving 11 bases between. The CDR3 covers 13 residues. The DNA for the CDR3 is TGTGCCAGCAGCCCGGGGGGTTATCAGCCCCAGCATTTT. It yields the protein CASSPGGYQPQHF.

The chain is built from TRBV18 and TRBJ1-4; unclear D gene. Between the trimmed V and J ends, which lost 5 bases and 10 bases, there was a span of 17 bases. The CDR3 spans 14 residues. The V gene's germline CDR1 is KGHSH and CDR2 LQKENI. CDR3 bases: TGTGCCAGCTCATCCGGCGAGGTGCTGGGAAAACTGTTTTTT. As protein: CASSSGEVLGKLFF.

The chain joins TRBV28 to TRBJ1-1; D is possibly TRBD1 (6 bases). Per germline, CDR1 MDHEN and CDR2 SYDVKM. The CDR3 extends over 16 amino acids. With 7 bases removed from V and 5 bases from J, the gap between germline ends came to 23 bases. Written as DNA, the CDR3 is TGTGCCAGCATCCAACCTCGCTGGGGGCTGGGAACTGAAGCTTTCTTT. It is translated as CASIQPRWGLGTEAFF.